The next 31 T cell receptor beta chains were all read from a single sample in a study of identical twins (dated by TCRdb to between 2015 and 2016). Library generation was performed with 5' RACE. The data were produced on an Illumina HiSeq 2000. TCRdb took the public reads, trimmed them with fastp at Q25, ran MiXCR for clone calling and kept in-frame beta chains. Each entry is one CDR3 protein sequence, shown with its most common DNA and genes. The sample has fewer than 650,000 distinct CDR3 sequences on record, roughly 9.5% of them singletons. The ten largest clones represent under 3.5% of the sample. The same specimen was also included in a second study, on yellow fever vaccine responses in identical twins.

The sample consisted of PBMCs. The receptor source for this set is a young woman in good health.

Ten or more counts support this clonotype. CDR3 DNA: TGCAGTGCACGGAACTTTCCCACCTACGAGCAGTACTTC. This translates into CSARNFPTYEQYF. The rearrangement joins TRBV20-1 to TRBJ2-7; D is unclear. From germline, CDR1 is DFQATT and CDR2 SNEGSKA (reference sequence). The V gene lost 6 bases and the J gene lost 2 bases, with 14 bases spanning the gap. CDR3 size: 13 residues.

About this clonotype: Since no conserved phenylalanine or tryptophan closes the CDR3, a read error is the likely cause. This rearrangement joins TRBV2 to TRBJ1-2, with D perhaps TRBD1 (5 bases). This CDR3 has 14 amino acids. The ends were cut back, 3 bases at V and 6 bases at J, with 14 bases in the middle. Germline V gives CDR1 SNHLY, CDR2 FYNNEI. The CDR3, as DNA: TGTGCCAGCAGTGAGGATCCAGGGCCGGATGGCTACACCCTC. This encodes CASSEDPGPDGYTL.

In its sample, this clonotype was seen many times. V is TRBV18 and J is TRBJ2-7; no reliable D call. The CDR3 loop spans 14 amino acids. Trimming stripped 3 bases from V and 0 bases from J, with 9 bases between. Germline CDR1 KGHSH, CDR2 LQKENI. The DNA for the CDR3 is TGTGCCAGCTCACCTTCCCGGAGCTCCTACGAGCAGTACTTC. This codes for CASSPSRSSYEQYF.

This clonotype has ten or more counts. Germline and junction disagree at one end, which may indicate a read error. This chain joins TRBV5-1 and TRBJ2-5; D may match TRBD1 or TRBD2 (6 bases each). CDR1 and CDR2 (germline): SGHRS, YFSETQ. The CDR3 contains 14 residues. The CDR3 bases are TGTGCCAGCAGTTTAGGGGGGCTCCAAGAGACCCAGTACTTC. Translating gives CASSLGGLQETQYF.

This clonotype has a handful of counts. The chain has TRBV3-1 and TRBJ1-2; 7 bases agree with TRBD1. Germline V CDR1 and CDR2: LGHDT, YNNKEL (reference sequence). The CDR3 extends over 14 amino acids. Trimming took 3 bases from V and 6 from J; bases not matched to a gene: 7. The CDR3 sequence is CASSHLTGKDGYTF. The CDR3 DNA is TGTGCCAGCAGCCACCTGACAGGGAAAGATGGCTACACCTTC. Combining the CDR3 with reference TRBV3-1 and TRBJ1-2 gives the whole variable domain DTAVSQTPKYLVTQMGNDKSIKCEQNLGHDTMYWYKQDSKKFLKIMFSYNNKELIINETVPNRFSPKSPDKAHLNLHINSLELGDSAVYFCASSHLTGKDGYTFGSGTRLTVV.

On this clonotype: This CDR3 fails to terminate in the conserved phenylalanine or tryptophan, so it likely reflects a read error. This chain connects TRBV18 to TRBJ2-7; D is unresolved. CDR3 length: 13 amino acids. Germline-derived CDR1 and CDR2 are KGHSH and LQKENI. V was clipped by 2 bases and J by 0 bases, with 5 bases between them. CDR3 in DNA: TGTGCCAGCTCACCAGAGCGCTCCTACGAGCAGTACCTC. Its translation is CASSPERSYEQYL.

This clonotype was detected a few times. The rearrangement joins TRBV18 to TRBJ2-7; D not resolved. The V gene's germline CDR1 is KGHSH and CDR2 LQKENI. The CDR3 loop spans 14 amino acids. The V and J ends lost 1 base and 0 bases respectively, with 7 bases between them. The CDR3 DNA reads TGTGCCAGCTCACCACGGGAAACCTCCTACGAGCAGTACTTC. The encoded protein is CASSPRETSYEQYF.

This clonotype was seen many times. The rearrangement links TRBV20-1 to TRBJ2-1; 10 bases are a match to TRBD2. V shed 1 base and J 10 bases; nucleotides not matched to a gene: 10. The CDR3 has 15 amino acids. The V gene's germline CDR1 is DFQATT and CDR2 SNEGSKA (reference sequence). The CDR3 loop is CSARAQGLASREQFF. The CDR3 coding sequence is TGCAGTGCTAGAGCACAGGGACTAGCGTCACGGGAGCAGTTCTTC.

This clonotype was found many times. The chain joins TRBV6-1 to TRBJ1-4; weak D call: TRBD1 (5 bases). The CDR3 runs to 13 residues. With 2 bases removed from V and 14 bases from J, the gap between germline ends came to 15 bases. Germline V CDR1 and CDR2: MNHNS, SASEGT. As DNA, the CDR3 is TGTGCCAGCAGTGAAATGTGGGGGTCGGATCTGTTTTTT. It is translated as CASSEMWGSDLFF.

The chain employs TRBV20-1 and TRBJ2-4, with 7 bases lining up with TRBD1. The length of the CDR3 is 14 residues. Germline-derived CDR1 and CDR2 are DFQATT and SNEGSKA (reference sequence). V shed 4 bases and J 7 bases; nucleotides not matched to a gene: 10. The DNA for the CDR3 is TGCAGTGCTATAAAACAGGGGATAGTGAACATTCAGTACTTC. Its translation: CSAIKQGIVNIQYF.

There are a few counts of this clonotype. The chain is built from TRBV4-2 and TRBJ2-7; TRBD2 aligns across 10 bases. Unmatched junction bases numbered 3, after V lost 2 bases and J lost 5 bases. Germline CDR1 is LGHNA and CDR2 is YNFKEQ. This CDR3 is built from 14 residues. The CDR3 DNA reads TGTGCCAGCAGCCAACCTGGACTAGCGGACGAGCAGTACTTC. Its protein product is CASSQPGLADEQYF.

This clonotype has just a few counts. The chain uses TRBV6-5 and TRBJ2-3, with TRBD2 matching over 9 bases. After removal of 4 bases from V and 4 bases from J, the junction contained 6 bases not matched to a gene. There are 15 residues in the CDR3. The germline V gene has CDR1 MNHEY and CDR2 SVGAGI. CDR3 loop: CASSFPSGAADTQYF. CDR3 DNA sequence: TGTGCCAGCAGTTTCCCTAGCGGGGCAGCAGATACGCAGTATTTT.

A few counts support this clonotype. The chain employs TRBV15 and TRBJ1-6, with 8 bases matching TRBD1. Trimming at V came to 4 bases and at J to 8 bases, leaving 7 bases not matched to a gene. CDR1 is LNHNV and CDR2 is YYDKDF in the germline V gene (reference sequence). CDR3 size: 15 residues. CDR3 loop: CATSNPTGVDSPLHF. The CDR3 DNA sequence: TGTGCCACCAGCAATCCGACAGGGGTGGATTCACCCCTCCACTTT.

This clonotype has ten or more counts. This chain joins TRBV15 and TRBJ2-7, with 9 bases fitting TRBD2. The CDR3 sequence is 14 residues long. The germline gives CDR1 LNHNV, CDR2 YYDKDF (reference sequence). V lost 5 bases to trimming and J lost 3 bases; unmatched junction nucleotides: 5. The CDR3 loop reads CATSQRRGGYEQYF. CDR3 bases: TGTGCCACCAGCCAGCGGCGGGGGGGCTACGAGCAGTACTTC.

This clonotype was observed a handful of times. The rearrangement joins TRBV4-3 to TRBJ2-1; D unclear. Trimming removed 1 base from V and 10 bases from J, with 8 bases in between. Germline V CDR1 and CDR2: LGHNA, YSLEER. The CDR3 sequence is 12 residues long. CDR3 bases: TGCGCCAGCAGCCAAGGAGTATCGGAGCAGTTCTTC. Translated, it gives CASSQGVSEQFF.

This clonotype occurred a few times. The chain recombines TRBV6-2 or TRBV6-3 with TRBJ2-1; the match to TRBD1 covers 7 bases. This CDR3 is built from 13 residues. Germline lookup yields CDR1 MNHEY and CDR2 SVGEGT. V trimming: 2 bases; J trimming: 8 bases; junction bases outside the gene matches: 3. CDR3 sequence (DNA): TGTGCCAGCAGTTACACAGGGGTTGATGAGCAGTTCTTC. Amino acids: CASSYTGVDEQFF.

The rearrangement links TRBV20-1 to TRBJ2-1; perhaps TRBD2 as D (5 bases). The V end lost 1 base, the J end lost 0 bases, and 13 bases lay between the germline ends. Germline V gene data show CDR1 as DFQATT and CDR2 as SNEGSKA (reference sequence). The CDR3 runs to 16 residues. CDR3 sequence: CSARGGGPYSYNEQFF. The CDR3 DNA reads TGCAGTGCTAGAGGTGGCGGGCCTTACTCCTACAATGAGCAGTTCTTC.

The rearrangement uses TRBV6-2 or TRBV6-3 and TRBJ2-1; 12 positions match TRBD2. Trimming removed 2 bases from V and 2 bases from J; junction bases left unmatched: 7. Looked up from germline, CDR1 is MNHEY and CDR2 is SVGEGT. The CDR3 loop spans 18 amino acids. The CDR3 region has the DNA TGTGCCAGCAGTTACCAGTCCCTAGCGGGAGGGGCCTACAATGAGCAGTTCTTC. This sequence encodes CASSYQSLAGGAYNEQFF.

A word on this clonotype: An end of the junction differs from the germline gene, which may be a read error. The gene calls are TRBV12-3 or TRBV12-4 and TRBJ2-6; 10 bases are a match to TRBD1. This CDR3 is built from 18 residues. Here the CDR3 DNA reads TGTGCCTGCAGTTTGGGGGACAGGGGACCCTCTGGGGCCAACGTCCTGACTTTC. Amino acids: CACSLGDRGPSGANVLTF.

The chain couples TRBV25-1 to TRBJ2-7; TRBD1 is a possible D gene (6 bases). This CDR3 has 15 residues. Looked up from germline, CDR1 is MGHDK and CDR2 is SYGVNS. V was cut by 6 bases and J by 6 bases, with 21 bases left in between. CDR3 residues: CASSRPGWDIGEQYF. The CDR3, as DNA: TGTGCCAGCAGCAGACCAGGATGGGACATTGGCGAGCAGTACTTC.

The sample holds a few counts of this clonotype. J is TRBJ2-1 and V is TRBV20-1; D is ambiguous. Germline values: CDR1 DFQATT, CDR2 SNEGSKA (reference sequence). Trimming pared 0 bases from V and 8 bases from J, leaving 2 bases between. The CDR3 is 10 amino acids. The CDR3 protein is CSAREDEQFF. The CDR3 coding sequence is TGCAGTGCTAGAGAGGATGAGCAGTTCTTC.

The rearrangement uses TRBV6-5 and TRBJ2-7; possibly TRBD1 for D (5 bases). V was clipped by 5 bases and J by 5 bases, with 10 bases between them. This CDR3 has 12 residues. Germline assignment: CDR1 MNHEY and CDR2 SVGAGI. The CDR3 is CASSPGFHEQYF. The CDR3 DNA reads as TGTGCCAGCAGTCCAGGGTTTCACGAGCAGTACTTC.

This clonotype occurred a few times. The J gene is TRBJ1-5, the V gene TRBV27; 9 bases line up with TRBD1. The germline V gene has CDR1 MNHEY and CDR2 SMNVEV (reference sequence). Trimming cost V 6 bases and J 9 bases; bases outside gene matches: 9. This CDR3 region has 14 residues. CDR3 DNA: TGTGCCAGCAGCCTCGGACAGGGGAGTTTGCCCCAGCATTTT. It encodes CASSLGQGSLPQHF.

This clonotype was picked up many times. The V and J genes are TRBV4-1 and TRBJ2-6, with D perhaps TRBD1 (5 bases). Germline loops: CDR1 MGHRA, CDR2 YSYEKL. V was clipped by 2 bases and J by 0 bases, with 5 bases between them. The CDR3 totals 15 residues. The chain's CDR3 is CASSQQGSGANVLTF. CDR3 bases: TGCGCCAGCAGCCAACAGGGCTCTGGGGCCAACGTCCTGACTTTC.

This clonotype was counted ten times or more. The chain recombines TRBV6-1 with TRBJ2-1; D is uncertain. CDR1 MNHNS and CDR2 SASEGT come from the germline V gene. The CDR3 runs to 15 residues. V lost 4 bases, J lost 8 bases, and 18 bases lay in between. CDR3 amino acids: CASSGSFPTADEQFF. The CDR3 DNA reads as TGTGCCAGCAGTGGAAGCTTCCCGACGGCCGATGAGCAGTTCTTC.

The chain has TRBV12-3 or TRBV12-4 and TRBJ2-5; D tentatively fits TRBD1 or TRBD2 (6 bases each). CDR3 length: 13 residues. The ends were cut back, 5 bases at V and 3 bases at J, with 10 bases in the middle. This chain's CDR3 is CASSAGHEETQYF. As DNA, the CDR3 is TGTGCCAGCAGTGCGGGACACGAAGAGACCCAGTACTTC.

This clonotype has just a few counts. The chain employs TRBV20-1 and TRBJ2-7; the D is unclear. V was pared by 2 bases and J by 2 bases, with 10 bases between. This CDR3 spans 13 amino acids. Germline V CDR1 and CDR2: DFQATT, SNEGSKA (reference sequence). CDR3 in DNA: TGCAGTGCTAGATTTGGCAGACCCTACGAGCAGTACTTC. Translating gives CSARFGRPYEQYF.

This clonotype has only a few counts. The V and J genes are TRBV24-1 and TRBJ2-1, with a tentative D call TRBD1 (5 bases). The V end lost 4 bases, the J end lost 0 bases, and 12 bases lay between the germline ends. Germline assignment: CDR1 KGHDR and CDR2 SFDVKD. The CDR3 consists of 16 residues. CDR3 sequence: CATSDATVSSYNEQFF. The CDR3 DNA reads TGTGCCACCAGTGACGCGACAGTGAGCTCCTACAATGAGCAGTTCTTC.

This clonotype was detected a few times. The rearrangement links TRBV7-2 to TRBJ1-2, with D possibly matching TRBD1 (6 bases). Germline V gene data show CDR1 as SGHTA and CDR2 as FQGNSA. The CDR3 runs to 13 residues. Trimming removed 2 bases at V and 7 bases at J, with 11 bases between. The CDR3 loop is CASSLSGGGGYTF. The DNA of the CDR3 is TGTGCCAGCAGCTTATCTGGGGGCGGTGGCTACACCTTC. The variable domain in full, completed from reference TRBV7-2 and TRBJ1-2, reads GAGVSQSPSNKVTEKGKDVELRCDPISGHTALYWYRQSLGQGLEFLIYFQGNSAPDKSGLPSDRFSAERTGGSVSTLTIQRTQQEDSAVYLCASSLSGGGGYTFGSGTRLTVV.

This chain joins TRBV5-1 and TRBJ2-7; the match to TRBD2 covers 11 bases. The germline gives CDR1 SGHRS, CDR2 YFSETQ. J lost 5 bases, V lost 3 bases, and 10 bases had no gene match. This CDR3 spans 16 amino acids. In DNA, the CDR3 is TGCGCCAGCAGCTCCGAATTCACTAGCGGGAGACACGAGCAGTACTTC. It codes for CASSSEFTSGRHEQYF.

This clonotype was recorded at least ten times. The chain joins TRBV10-3 to TRBJ1-5; 12 bases fit TRBD1. The CDR3 sequence is 22 residues long. J gave up 0 bases and V 0 bases, and 15 bases lay outside the gene matches. CDR1 is ENHRY, CDR2 SYGVKD, per germline. CDR3 sequence reads: CAISESVIPRDRGQNSNQPQHF. CDR3 nucleotide sequence: TGTGCCATCAGTGAGTCAGTTATCCCCCGGGACAGGGGGCAGAATAGCAATCAGCCCCAGCATTTT.